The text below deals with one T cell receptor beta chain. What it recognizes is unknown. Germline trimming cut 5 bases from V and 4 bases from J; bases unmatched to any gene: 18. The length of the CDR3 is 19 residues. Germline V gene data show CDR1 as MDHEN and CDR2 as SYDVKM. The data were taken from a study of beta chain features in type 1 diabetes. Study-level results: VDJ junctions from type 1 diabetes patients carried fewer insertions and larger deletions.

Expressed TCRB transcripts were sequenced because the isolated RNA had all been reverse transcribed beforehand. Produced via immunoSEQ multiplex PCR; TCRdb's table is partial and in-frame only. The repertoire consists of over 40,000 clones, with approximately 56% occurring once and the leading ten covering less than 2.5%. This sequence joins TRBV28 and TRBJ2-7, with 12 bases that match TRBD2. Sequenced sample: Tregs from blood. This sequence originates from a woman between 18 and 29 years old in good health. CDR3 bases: TGTGCCAGCAGTAGGGGTGGGGGCAGGGGCACTAGCGGGAGGTACGAGCAGTACTTC. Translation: CASSRGGGRGTSGRYEQYF.